Listed below are T cell receptor beta chains from one sample, sequenced in a study of shared clonotypes between healthy human individuals. Data came from immunoSEQ multiplex PCR; TCRdb stores just in-frame clones and leaves some out. The sample shows some 1.4 million clones, 96% of them seen only once. The sequenced sample consisted of naive CD4+ T cells sorted from blood. These receptors came from a man between 25 and 39 years old in good health. CDR3s include the opening cysteine and the closing phenylalanine or tryptophan. Each record gives: clone size, J gene, D gene, V gene, CDR3 protein, CDR3 DNA. The D gene is left open where the match is weak. Rows may omit the clone size; those that give it use once, few, many or a size class.

clone_size: NA; j_call: TRBJ1-1; d_call: NA; v_call: TRBV21-1; cdr3_aa: CASSNTHGTMNTEAFF; cdr3_nt: TGTGCCAGCAGCAATACTCATGGGACGATGAACACTGAAGCTTTCTTT
clone_size: NA; j_call: TRBJ2-1; d_call: TRBD1; v_call: TRBV6-1; cdr3_aa: CASSVWGQVINEQFF; cdr3_nt: TGTGCCAGCAGTGTTTGGGGACAGGTGATCAATGAGCAGTTCTTC
clone_size: NA; j_call: TRBJ2-5; d_call: NA; v_call: TRBV11-3; cdr3_aa: CASSLVGQETQYF; cdr3_nt: TGTGCCAGCAGCTTAGTCGGCCAAGAGACCCAGTACTTC
clone_size: NA; j_call: TRBJ1-2; d_call: TRBD1; v_call: TRBV19; cdr3_aa: CASSARQGITLYGYTF; cdr3_nt: TGTGCCAGTAGCGCCCGACAGGGAATCACGTTATATGGCTACACCTTC
clone_size: NA; j_call: TRBJ2-5; d_call: TRBD2; v_call: TRBV2; cdr3_aa: CASVGTSPLGTQYF; cdr3_nt: TGTGCCAGTGTCGGGACTAGCCCTCTGGGGACCCAGTACTTC
clone_size: NA; j_call: TRBJ2-1; d_call: NA; v_call: TRBV29-1; cdr3_aa: CSVERRGVHSYNEQFF; cdr3_nt: TGCAGCGTTGAAAGGAGGGGCGTACACTCCTACAATGAGCAGTTCTTC
clone_size: NA; j_call: TRBJ2-7; d_call: NA; v_call: TRBV7-9; cdr3_aa: CASSLGAGIFYEQYF; cdr3_nt: TGTGCCAGCAGCTTAGGGGCGGGGATCTTCTACGAGCAGTACTTC
clone_size: NA; j_call: TRBJ2-1; d_call: TRBD2; v_call: TRBV11-3; cdr3_aa: CASSPPGLAYEQFF; cdr3_nt: TGTGCCAGCAGCCCCCCGGGACTAGCGTATGAGCAGTTCTTC
clone_size: NA; j_call: TRBJ2-1; d_call: NA; v_call: TRBV7-2; cdr3_aa: CATQGGLSSYNEQFF; cdr3_nt: TGTGCCACCCAGGGGGGGCTGAGCTCCTACAATGAGCAGTTCTTC
clone_size: NA; j_call: TRBJ1-4; d_call: NA; v_call: TRBV7-8; cdr3_aa: CASSLSGVINEKLFF; cdr3_nt: TGTGCCAGCAGCTTATCAGGCGTAATTAATGAAAAACTGTTTTTT
clone_size: NA; j_call: TRBJ2-5; d_call: NA; v_call: TRBV6-5; cdr3_aa: CASSYSPRAETQYF; cdr3_nt: TGTGCCAGCAGTTACTCTCCCAGGGCAGAGACCCAGTACTTC
clone_size: NA; j_call: TRBJ2-5; d_call: TRBD1; v_call: TRBV4-3; cdr3_aa: CASSQGRDRTQYF; cdr3_nt: TGCGCCAGCAGCCAAGGCCGGGACAGAACCCAGTACTTC
clone_size: few; j_call: TRBJ2-1; d_call: NA; v_call: TRBV5-1; cdr3_aa: CASSSTVKEQFF; cdr3_nt: TGCGCCAGCAGCTCGACGGTAAAAGAGCAGTTCTTC
clone_size: NA; j_call: TRBJ1-5; d_call: NA; v_call: TRBV25-1; cdr3_aa: CASSPLGEYQPQHF; cdr3_nt: TGTGCCAGCAGCCCTCTGGGGGAATATCAGCCCCAGCATTTT
clone_size: NA; j_call: TRBJ2-7; d_call: NA; v_call: TRBV5-4; cdr3_aa: CASSETGTHHEQYF; cdr3_nt: TGTGCCAGCAGCGAAACCGGGACCCACCACGAGCAGTACTTC
clone_size: once; j_call: TRBJ2-3; d_call: NA; v_call: TRBV11-2; cdr3_aa: CASSFRGAEVISATQYF; cdr3_nt: TGTGCCAGCAGCTTTCGTGGAGCGGAGGTCATCTCGGCTACGCAGTATTTT
clone_size: NA; j_call: TRBJ1-2; d_call: NA; v_call: TRBV4-3; cdr3_aa: CASSQDVRGFYGYTF; cdr3_nt: TGCGCCAGCAGCCAAGACGTCAGGGGATTCTATGGCTACACCTTC
clone_size: NA; j_call: TRBJ2-1; d_call: NA; v_call: TRBV28; cdr3_aa: CASTKGSGEQFF; cdr3_nt: TGTGCCAGCACCAAGGGGAGCGGTGAGCAGTTCTTC
clone_size: NA; j_call: TRBJ1-1; d_call: NA; v_call: TRBV7-2; cdr3_aa: CASSPERLGVGHTEAFF; cdr3_nt: TGTGCCAGCAGCCCAGAGCGGCTTGGGGTGGGCCACACTGAAGCTTTCTTT
clone_size: NA; j_call: TRBJ2-3; d_call: TRBD2; v_call: TRBV11-3; cdr3_aa: CASSLGGLAGDDTQYF; cdr3_nt: TGTGCCAGCAGCTTAGGGGGACTAGCGGGGGACGATACGCAGTATTTT
clone_size: NA; j_call: TRBJ2-3; d_call: NA; v_call: TRBV5-1; cdr3_aa: CASSLAASENTQYF; cdr3_nt: TGCGCCAGCAGCTTGGCGGCGTCAGAAAATACGCAGTATTTT
clone_size: NA; j_call: TRBJ1-5; d_call: NA; v_call: TRBV18; cdr3_aa: CASSPGGTVSNQPQHF; cdr3_nt: TGTGCCAGCTCACCAGGGGGGACCGTTAGCAATCAGCCCCAGCATTTT
clone_size: NA; j_call: TRBJ1-4; d_call: TRBD1; v_call: TRBV18; cdr3_aa: CASSPGQGVQRLTNEKLFF; cdr3_nt: TGTGCCAGCTCACCCGGACAGGGGGTACAAAGGTTAACTAATGAAAAACTGTTTTTT
clone_size: NA; j_call: TRBJ2-7; d_call: TRBD2; v_call: TRBV7-9; cdr3_aa: CASSPRLAVYEQYF; cdr3_nt: TGTGCCAGCAGCCCCCGACTAGCGGTCTACGAGCAGTACTTC
clone_size: NA; j_call: TRBJ1-2; d_call: NA; v_call: TRBV6-6; cdr3_aa: CASSPVSGSYGYTF; cdr3_nt: TGTGCCAGCAGTCCGGTGTCGGGGTCTTATGGCTACACCTTC
clone_size: NA; j_call: TRBJ1-2; d_call: TRBD1; v_call: TRBV19; cdr3_aa: CASWDREYGYTF; cdr3_nt: TGTGCCAGCTGGGACAGGGAATATGGCTACACCTTC
clone_size: NA; j_call: TRBJ2-3; d_call: TRBD1; v_call: TRBV27; cdr3_aa: CASSLGTGALGLISDTQYF; cdr3_nt: TGTGCCAGCAGTTTAGGGACAGGGGCATTGGGACTTATTTCAGATACGCAGTATTTT
clone_size: NA; j_call: TRBJ1-4; d_call: NA; v_call: TRBV25-1; cdr3_aa: CASSDPPNGVEKLFF; cdr3_nt: TGTGCCAGCAGTGACCCGCCAAATGGAGTTGAAAAACTGTTTTTT
clone_size: NA; j_call: TRBJ2-1; d_call: TRBD2; v_call: TRBV15; cdr3_aa: CATSRDTPGLAGVGNEQFF; cdr3_nt: TGTGCCACCAGCAGAGATACTCCGGGACTAGCGGGAGTTGGCAATGAGCAGTTCTTC
clone_size: NA; j_call: TRBJ1-1; d_call: NA; v_call: TRBV29-1; cdr3_aa: CSYVLSSNTEAFF; cdr3_nt: TGCAGCTACGTCTTGAGCTCGAACACTGAAGCTTTCTTT
clone_size: NA; j_call: TRBJ2-2; d_call: NA; v_call: TRBV28; cdr3_aa: CASSPTAPNTGELFF; cdr3_nt: TGTGCCAGCAGTCCGACAGCGCCGAACACCGGGGAGCTGTTTTTT
clone_size: NA; j_call: TRBJ2-3; d_call: TRBD2; v_call: TRBV5-1; cdr3_aa: CASSLGAGAITDTQYF; cdr3_nt: TGCGCCAGCAGCTTGGGAGCGGGGGCTATCACAGATACGCAGTATTTT
clone_size: NA; j_call: TRBJ2-7; d_call: TRBD1; v_call: TRBV2; cdr3_aa: CARARDRGYEQYF; cdr3_nt: TGTGCCAGAGCCCGGGACAGGGGATACGAGCAGTACTTC
clone_size: NA; j_call: TRBJ2-1; d_call: NA; v_call: TRBV11-2; cdr3_aa: CASGRFPSWYNEQFF; cdr3_nt: TGTGCCAGCGGCCGTTTCCCGAGTTGGTACAATGAGCAGTTCTTC
clone_size: NA; j_call: TRBJ2-2; d_call: TRBD1; v_call: TRBV19; cdr3_aa: CASSRRGPANTGELFF; cdr3_nt: TGTGCCAGTAGTCGAAGGGGGCCCGCAAACACCGGGGAGCTGTTTTTT
clone_size: NA; j_call: TRBJ2-1; d_call: TRBD2; v_call: TRBV7-3; cdr3_aa: CASSLTGGSDHEQFF; cdr3_nt: TGTGCCAGCAGCTTAACGGGCGGGAGCGACCATGAGCAGTTCTTC
clone_size: NA; j_call: TRBJ2-7; d_call: NA; v_call: TRBV2; cdr3_aa: CASRDEFHSYEQYF; cdr3_nt: TGTGCCAGCAGGGACGAGTTCCACTCCTACGAGCAGTACTTC
clone_size: NA; j_call: TRBJ1-3; d_call: NA; v_call: TRBV5-6; cdr3_aa: CASSPPGPFSGNTIYF; cdr3_nt: TGTGCCAGCAGCCCCCCCGGTCCTTTCTCTGGAAACACCATATATTTT
clone_size: NA; j_call: TRBJ1-4; d_call: NA; v_call: TRBV6-5; cdr3_aa: CASSSAGRWEKLFF; cdr3_nt: TGTGCCAGCAGTTCCGCAGGGAGATGGGAAAAACTGTTTTTT
clone_size: NA; j_call: TRBJ2-1; d_call: NA; v_call: TRBV29-1; cdr3_aa: CSDTTSAYNEQFF; cdr3_nt: TGCAGCGACACAACTAGTGCCTACAATGAGCAGTTCTTC
clone_size: NA; j_call: TRBJ2-1; d_call: TRBD1; v_call: TRBV30; cdr3_aa: CAWSAGQGYNEQFF; cdr3_nt: TGTGCCTGGAGTGCGGGACAGGGGTACAATGAGCAGTTCTTC
clone_size: NA; j_call: TRBJ2-1; d_call: TRBD2; v_call: TRBV28; cdr3_aa: CASSPRTSGLYNEQFF; cdr3_nt: TGTGCCAGCAGTCCTCGGACTAGCGGGTTATACAATGAGCAGTTCTTC
clone_size: NA; j_call: TRBJ2-7; d_call: TRBD2; v_call: TRBV5-1; cdr3_aa: CASSFGTSDYEQYF; cdr3_nt: TGCGCCAGCAGCTTCGGGACTAGCGACTACGAGCAGTACTTC
clone_size: NA; j_call: TRBJ1-5; d_call: NA; v_call: TRBV7-2; cdr3_aa: CASSLGTIYQPQHF; cdr3_nt: TGTGCCAGCAGCTTAGGGACAATCTATCAGCCCCAGCATTTT
clone_size: NA; j_call: TRBJ2-7; d_call: NA; v_call: TRBV6-5; cdr3_aa: CASKRGILSYEQYF; cdr3_nt: TGTGCCAGCAAACGGGGTATCTTATCCTACGAGCAGTACTTC
clone_size: NA; j_call: TRBJ1-1; d_call: NA; v_call: TRBV6-6; cdr3_aa: CASSPGAQNTEAFF; cdr3_nt: TGTGCCAGCAGTCCGGGGGCGCAGAACACTGAAGCTTTCTTT
clone_size: NA; j_call: TRBJ2-7; d_call: NA; v_call: TRBV6-6; cdr3_aa: CASSPGGRNEQYF; cdr3_nt: TGTGCCAGCAGTCCCGGAGGGAGGAACGAGCAGTACTTC
clone_size: NA; j_call: TRBJ2-7; d_call: NA; v_call: TRBV6-1; cdr3_aa: CASSIGDSNIYEQYF; cdr3_nt: TGTGCCAGCAGTATCGGCGACTCGAACATCTACGAGCAGTACTTC
clone_size: NA; j_call: TRBJ2-1; d_call: NA; v_call: TRBV4-3; cdr3_aa: CASSQGFLDTFYNEQFF; cdr3_nt: TGCGCCAGCAGCCAAGGATTTTTGGACACCTTCTACAATGAGCAGTTCTTC
clone_size: once; j_call: TRBJ1-2; d_call: NA; v_call: TRBV29-1; cdr3_aa: CSVNPRENYGYTF; cdr3_nt: TGCAGCGTTAATCCGCGGGAAAACTATGGCTACACCTTC
clone_size: NA; j_call: TRBJ2-7; d_call: NA; v_call: TRBV5-5; cdr3_aa: CASSFGPIYEQYF; cdr3_nt: TGTGCCAGCAGCTTTGGGCCGATCTACGAGCAGTACTTC
clone_size: NA; j_call: TRBJ2-7; d_call: TRBD2; v_call: TRBV5-1; cdr3_aa: CASSLDGGSISYEQYF; cdr3_nt: TGCGCCAGCAGCCTGGACGGCGGGAGCATCTCCTACGAGCAGTACTTC
clone_size: NA; j_call: TRBJ1-3; d_call: NA; v_call: TRBV11-3; cdr3_aa: CASSPDGYSGNTIYF; cdr3_nt: TGTGCCAGCAGCCCAGACGGATACTCTGGAAACACCATATATTTT
clone_size: NA; j_call: TRBJ2-1; d_call: TRBD2; v_call: TRBV11-2; cdr3_aa: CASSGVSGILKEQFF; cdr3_nt: TGTGCCAGCAGCGGAGTTAGCGGGATACTCAAAGAGCAGTTCTTC
clone_size: NA; j_call: TRBJ2-7; d_call: NA; v_call: TRBV5-4; cdr3_aa: CASSSMVARAYEQYF; cdr3_nt: TGTGCCAGCAGCTCCATGGTGGCCAGGGCCTACGAGCAGTACTTC
clone_size: NA; j_call: TRBJ2-7; d_call: NA; v_call: TRBV30; cdr3_aa: CAWSTGLYYEQYF; cdr3_nt: TGTGCCTGGAGTACAGGGTTATACTACGAGCAGTACTTC
clone_size: NA; j_call: TRBJ2-7; d_call: NA; v_call: TRBV27; cdr3_aa: CASSLPAGPYEQYF; cdr3_nt: TGTGCCAGCAGTCTACCCGCGGGTCCCTACGAGCAGTACTTC
clone_size: once; j_call: TRBJ2-3; d_call: TRBD2; v_call: TRBV29-1; cdr3_aa: CSVESPTQPGLAWNTQYF; cdr3_nt: TGCAGCGTTGAATCTCCTACGCAACCGGGACTAGCGTGGAATACGCAGTATTTT
clone_size: NA; j_call: TRBJ2-7; d_call: NA; v_call: TRBV27; cdr3_aa: CASSGRSYEQYF; cdr3_nt: TGTGCCAGCTCCGGACGGAGCTACGAGCAGTACTTC
clone_size: NA; j_call: TRBJ2-1; d_call: TRBD2; v_call: TRBV7-6; cdr3_aa: CASRSSAGGISSYNEQFF; cdr3_nt: TGTGCCAGCCGTTCCTCCGCGGGAGGGATCAGCTCCTACAATGAGCAGTTCTTC